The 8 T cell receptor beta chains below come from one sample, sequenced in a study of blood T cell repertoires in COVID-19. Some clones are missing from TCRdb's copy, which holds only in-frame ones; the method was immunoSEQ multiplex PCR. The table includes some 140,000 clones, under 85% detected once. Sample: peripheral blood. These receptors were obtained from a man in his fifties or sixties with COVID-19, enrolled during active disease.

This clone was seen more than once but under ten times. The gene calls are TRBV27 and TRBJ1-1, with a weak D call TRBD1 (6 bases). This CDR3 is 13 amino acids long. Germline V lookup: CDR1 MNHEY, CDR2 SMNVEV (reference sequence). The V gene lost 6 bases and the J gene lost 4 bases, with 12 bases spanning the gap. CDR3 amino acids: CASRYRAGTEAFF. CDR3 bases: TGTGCCAGCAGGTACAGGGCAGGCACTGAAGCTTTCTTT.

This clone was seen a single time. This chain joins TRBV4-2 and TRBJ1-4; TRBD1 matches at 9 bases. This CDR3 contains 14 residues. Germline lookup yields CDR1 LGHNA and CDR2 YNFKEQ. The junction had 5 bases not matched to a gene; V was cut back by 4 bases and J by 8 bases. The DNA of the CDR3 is TGTGCCAGCAGCCGGCCGGACAGGGGAGAAAAACTGTTTTTT. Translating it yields CASSRPDRGEKLFF.

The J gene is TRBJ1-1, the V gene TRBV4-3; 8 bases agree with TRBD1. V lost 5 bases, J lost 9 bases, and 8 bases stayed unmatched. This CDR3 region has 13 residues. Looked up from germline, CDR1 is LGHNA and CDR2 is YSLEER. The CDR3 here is CASSFWTGYQAFF. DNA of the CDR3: TGCGCCAGCAGCTTTTGGACAGGGTACCAAGCTTTCTTT.

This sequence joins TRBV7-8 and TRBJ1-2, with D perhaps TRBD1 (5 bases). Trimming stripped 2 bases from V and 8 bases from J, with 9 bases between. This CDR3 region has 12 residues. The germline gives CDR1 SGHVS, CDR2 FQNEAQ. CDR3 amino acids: CASSLIRGGYTF. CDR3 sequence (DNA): TGTGCCAGCAGCTTAATACGGGGGGGCTACACCTTC.

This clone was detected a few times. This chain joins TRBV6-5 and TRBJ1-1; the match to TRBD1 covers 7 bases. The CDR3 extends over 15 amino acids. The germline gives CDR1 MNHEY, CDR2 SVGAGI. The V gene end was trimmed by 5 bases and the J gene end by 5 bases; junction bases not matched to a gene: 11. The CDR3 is CASSLRRAGGTEAFF. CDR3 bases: TGTGCCAGCAGTCTTAGGCGGGCAGGGGGAACTGAAGCTTTCTTT.

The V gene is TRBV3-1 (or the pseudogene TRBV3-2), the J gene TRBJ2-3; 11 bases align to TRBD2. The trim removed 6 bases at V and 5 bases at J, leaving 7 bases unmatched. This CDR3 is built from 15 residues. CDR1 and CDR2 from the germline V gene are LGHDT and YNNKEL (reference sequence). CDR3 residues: CASRDSGGAGDTQYF. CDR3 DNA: TGTGCCAGCAGGGATAGCGGGGGGGCGGGAGATACGCAGTATTTT.

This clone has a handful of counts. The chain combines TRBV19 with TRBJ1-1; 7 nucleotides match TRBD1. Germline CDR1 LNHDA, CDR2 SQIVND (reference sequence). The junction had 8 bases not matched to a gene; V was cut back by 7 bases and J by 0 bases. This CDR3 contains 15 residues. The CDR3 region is CASITQGRMNTEAFF. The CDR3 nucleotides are TGTGCCAGTATCACACAGGGGCGGATGAACACTGAAGCTTTCTTT.

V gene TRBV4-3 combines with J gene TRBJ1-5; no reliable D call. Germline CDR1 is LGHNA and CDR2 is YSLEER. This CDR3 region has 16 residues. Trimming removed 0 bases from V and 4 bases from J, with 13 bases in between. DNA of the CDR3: TGCGCCAGCAGCCAAGATAAGGCACGGGGAAATCAGCCCCAGCATTTT. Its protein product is CASSQDKARGNQPQHF.